These T cell receptor beta chains were read from a single sample in a study of glioma-infiltrating T cells after dendritic cell vaccination. The protocol was immunoSEQ multiplex PCR, while the TCRdb copy is restricted to in-frame clones and leaves out a portion. This table holds 90,000 to 140,000 clones, around 91% found once. Source: blood, taken after dendritic cell vaccination. The receptor source for this set is a human donor with glioblastoma. The CDR3 runs from the conserved cysteine through the conserved F or W. D genes are given only for firm matches. The size entry is marked missing in some rows and otherwise reads once, few, many or a size class.

v_call: TRBV9
d_call: -
j_call: TRBJ2-3
clone_size: -
cdr3_nt: TGTGCCAGCAGCGGTGCGGCTAGCACAGATACGCAGTATTTT
cdr3_aa: CASSGAASTDTQYF

v_call: TRBV9
d_call: TRBD2
j_call: TRBJ2-1
clone_size: -
cdr3_nt: TGTGCCAGCGGGTCTAGCGGGGGGACCTACAATGAGCAGTTCTTC
cdr3_aa: CASGSSGGTYNEQFF

v_call: TRBV12-5
d_call: -
j_call: TRBJ1-5
clone_size: -
cdr3_nt: TGTGCTAGTGGTCGGGGGTCTGATAGCAATCAGCCCCAGCATTTT
cdr3_aa: CASGRGSDSNQPQHF

v_call: TRBV18
d_call: -
j_call: TRBJ1-1
clone_size: -
cdr3_nt: TGTGCCAGCTCACCCAACAGGGCTGAAGCTTTCTTT
cdr3_aa: CASSPNRAEAFF

v_call: TRBV19
d_call: -
j_call: TRBJ1-2
clone_size: -
cdr3_nt: TGTGCCAGTAGTCGGCAGGGCTTCACGAACTATGGCTACACCTTC
cdr3_aa: CASSRQGFTNYGYTF

v_call: TRBV21-1
d_call: -
j_call: TRBJ1-5
clone_size: -
cdr3_nt: TGTGCCAGCAGCATGGTGGCACATAGGAGGGACCAGCCCCAGCATTTT
cdr3_aa: CASSMVAHRRDQPQHF

v_call: TRBV6-1
d_call: TRBD2
j_call: TRBJ2-3
clone_size: -
cdr3_nt: TGTGCCAGCTCCAGCGGGGCCCTCCACACAGATACGCAGTATTTT
cdr3_aa: CASSSGALHTDTQYF

v_call: TRBV12-5
d_call: TRBD1
j_call: TRBJ2-7
clone_size: -
cdr3_nt: TGTGCTAGTGGTTTGGGACAGGGTTTCGACGAGCAGTACTTC
cdr3_aa: CASGLGQGFDEQYF

v_call: TRBV30
d_call: TRBD2
j_call: TRBJ2-1
clone_size: -
cdr3_nt: TGTGCCTGGGGCGCGGGGGGGAGTCAGTTCTTC
cdr3_aa: CAWGAGGSQFF

v_call: TRBV5-6
d_call: -
j_call: TRBJ1-2
clone_size: once
cdr3_nt: TGTGCCAGCAGTTCCGGGGTTTTTTATGGCTACACCTTC
cdr3_aa: CASSSGVFYGYTF

v_call: TRBV7-9
d_call: TRBD1
j_call: TRBJ2-1
clone_size: -
cdr3_nt: TGTGCCAGCAGCCCGCCCCCCGGACAGGGGTACCGTGAGCAGTTCTTC
cdr3_aa: CASSPPPGQGYREQFF

v_call: TRBV15
d_call: -
j_call: TRBJ1-5
clone_size: -
cdr3_nt: TGTGCCACCAGCAGAGATCTGAATCAGCCCCAGCATTTT
cdr3_aa: CATSRDLNQPQHF

v_call: TRBV6-5
d_call: TRBD1
j_call: TRBJ1-2
clone_size: -
cdr3_nt: TGTGCCAGCAGTTACGCCAAACCAGGGGGAAACTATGGCTACACCTTC
cdr3_aa: CASSYAKPGGNYGYTF

v_call: TRBV9
d_call: -
j_call: TRBJ2-3
clone_size: -
cdr3_nt: TGTGCCAGCAGCGTAGGAAACTATGGCACAGATACGCAGTATTTT
cdr3_aa: CASSVGNYGTDTQYF

v_call: TRBV11-2
d_call: -
j_call: TRBJ1-1
clone_size: -
cdr3_nt: TGTGCCAGCAGCTCCCAAGTCGGCGGGTTCACTGAAGCTTTCTTT
cdr3_aa: CASSSQVGGFTEAFF

v_call: TRBV6-6
d_call: -
j_call: TRBJ1-2
clone_size: -
cdr3_nt: TGTGCCAGCAGTCATCGGGGGGGTAACTATGGCTACACCTTC
cdr3_aa: CASSHRGGNYGYTF